The present entry profiles one TCR beta chain with its context. Assignment of participants to cohorts was predicated upon participant-reported clinical history. Assay used: immunoSEQ multiplex PCR; TCRdb lists only in-frame clones, some missing. The sample holds under 200,000 clones, 70% to 80% seen once. These data belong to a study of blood T cell repertoires in COVID-19. Germline V CDR1 and CDR2: SNHLY, FYNNEI. This CDR3 has 15 amino acids. J was trimmed by 5 bases and V by 3 bases; bases with no gene match: 10. The genes are TRBV2 and TRBJ2-7; 7 bases align to TRBD1. The sequence derives from a woman between 65 and 79 years old in a cohort exposed to, infected with or recovered from COVID-19 (not recorded which). The sequenced material came from PBMCs or T cells enriched from blood (not recorded which). For the CDR3, the DNA is TGTGCCAGCAGTGAGATGAGAGGGGGCGCGAACGAGCAGTACTTC. Translation: CASSEMRGGANEQYF.